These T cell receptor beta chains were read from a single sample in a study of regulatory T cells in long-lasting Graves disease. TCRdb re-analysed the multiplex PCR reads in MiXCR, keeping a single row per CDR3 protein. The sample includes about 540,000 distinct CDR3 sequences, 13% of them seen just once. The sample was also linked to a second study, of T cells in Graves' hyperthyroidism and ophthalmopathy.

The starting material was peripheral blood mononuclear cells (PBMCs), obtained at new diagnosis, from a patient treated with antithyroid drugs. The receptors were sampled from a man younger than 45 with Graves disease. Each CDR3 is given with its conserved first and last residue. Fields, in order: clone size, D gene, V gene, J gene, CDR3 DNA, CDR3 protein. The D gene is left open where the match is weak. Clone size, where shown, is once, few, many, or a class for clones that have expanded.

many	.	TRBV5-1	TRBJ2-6	TGTGCCAGCAGCCTCCTTCAGGGGCCTGGGGCCAACGTCCTGACTTTC	CASSLLQGPGANVLTF
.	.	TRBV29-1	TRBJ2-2	TGCAGCGTTGAAGAATCCGGGGGAGGTACCGGGGAGCTGTTTTTT	CSVEESGGGTGELFF
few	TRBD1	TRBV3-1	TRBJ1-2	TGTGCCAGCAGCCCCCTCCCCCGAGGACAGGGGAATGGCTACACCTTC	CASSPLPRGQGNGYTF
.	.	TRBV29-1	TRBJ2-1	TGCAGCGTTGAACACCCCAGGAGCTCCTACAATGAGCAGTTCTTC	CSVEHPRSSYNEQFF
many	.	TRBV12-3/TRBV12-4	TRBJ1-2	TGTGCCAGCAGTTTCGGCTCGGGTGGCTACACCTTC	CASSFGSGGYTF
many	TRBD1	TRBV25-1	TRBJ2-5	TGTGCCAGCAGTCCCCGGGGACAGGGCCAACGGAAGGAGACCCAGTACTTC	CASSPRGQGQRKETQYF
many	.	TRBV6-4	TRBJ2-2	TGTGCCAGCAGTGACGGGGGAGAGGCCGGGGAGCTGTTTTTT	CASSDGGEAGELFF
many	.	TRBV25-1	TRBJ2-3	TGTGCCAGCAGTGAATGGAAGGGCTCTGATACGCAGTATTTT	CASSEWKGSDTQYF
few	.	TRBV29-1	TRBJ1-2	TGCGGCATAGAAGGGGACTATGGCTACACCTTC	CGIEGDYGYTF
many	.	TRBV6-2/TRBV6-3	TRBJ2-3	TGTGCCAGCAGTTACGGGGTTGGAGATACGCAGTATTTT	CASSYGVGDTQYF
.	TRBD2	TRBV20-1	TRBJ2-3	TGCAGTGCTAGAAATAGCGGGAGAGGCACAGATACGCAGTATTTT	CSARNSGRGTDTQYF
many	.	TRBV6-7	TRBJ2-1	TGTGCCAGCAGTTCCCTGGACGTTTCCGGGACCGACAATGAGCAGTTCTTC	CASSSLDVSGTDNEQFF
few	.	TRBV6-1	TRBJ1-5	TGTGCCAGCAGCCAGACCGGACAGATTAGCAATCAGCCCCAGCATTTT	CASSQTGQISNQPQHF
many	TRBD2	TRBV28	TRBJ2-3	TGTGCCAGCAGTCGATATGATGGGATTGCGGGAGGGCTGTATTTT	CASSRYDGIAGGLYF
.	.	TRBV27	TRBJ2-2	TGTGCCAGCACCCCTGTCCCCGGGACATTCGGGGAGCTGTTTTTT	CASTPVPGTFGELFF
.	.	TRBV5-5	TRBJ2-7	TGTGCCAGCAGCTCTCCGGGCCAAAAGGCCTACGAGCAGTACTTC	CASSSPGQKAYEQYF
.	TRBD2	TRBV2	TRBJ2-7	TGTGCCAGCAGTGGAGGGCGGGAGGTAGACGAGCAGTACTTC	CASSGGREVDEQYF